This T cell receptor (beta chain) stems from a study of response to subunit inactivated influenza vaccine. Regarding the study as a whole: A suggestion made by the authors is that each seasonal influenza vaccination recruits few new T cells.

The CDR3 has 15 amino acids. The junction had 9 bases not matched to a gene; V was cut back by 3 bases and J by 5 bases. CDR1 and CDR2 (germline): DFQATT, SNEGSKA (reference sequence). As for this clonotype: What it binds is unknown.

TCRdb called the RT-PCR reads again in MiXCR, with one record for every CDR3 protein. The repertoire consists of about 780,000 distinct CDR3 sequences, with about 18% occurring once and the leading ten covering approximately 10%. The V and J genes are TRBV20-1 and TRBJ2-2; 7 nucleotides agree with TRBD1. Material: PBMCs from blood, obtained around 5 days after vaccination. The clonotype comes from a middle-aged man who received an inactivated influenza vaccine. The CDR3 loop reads CSASRDSGWTGELFF. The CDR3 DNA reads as TGCAGTGCTAGTAGGGACAGCGGATGGACCGGGGAGCTGTTTTTT.